This T cell receptor (beta chain) was sequenced for a study of cytomegalovirus exposure and HLA in healthy donors. Looking at the study overall: Inside one of the first data releases sat about 91 million unique TCRs taken from HLA-typed donors.

V shed 6 bases, J shed 8 bases, and the junction held 9 bases outside the gene matches. CDR1 and CDR2 from the germline V gene are MNHEY and SVGAGI. The CDR3 has 13 residues. The PCR was carried out with 60 Vbeta primers and 13 Jbeta primers. Assay used: immunoSEQ multiplex PCR; TCRdb lists only in-frame clones, some missing. The sample includes more than 150,000 clones, 70% to 80% of them seen just once. Study results and caveats: A few chains linked to CMV were shown in vitro to be specific for CMV antigens. When a later analysis compared HLA-associated TCR beta chains with equally common others, the HLA-associated chains turned out to be more clonally expanded and to have lower generation probabilities. Highest at DRB1 and lowest at HLA-C, TCR association rates differed among HLA loci in a later analysis.

A remark on this clone: Its specificity is unknown.

The sequencing input was PBMCs. The V call is TRBV6-5, the J call TRBJ1-1; 7 bases are shared with TRBD1. The TCR was taken from a man aged 35-49 years in good health and CMV-seronegative. CDR3: CASRKTGRIEAFF. CDR3 DNA sequence: TGTGCCAGCAGAAAGACAGGGCGAATAGAAGCTTTCTTT.